The T cell receptor beta chain under discussion was sequenced for a study of human T cells and chemical hapten exposure. Regarding time point: pre-sensitization, week 0. Treatment indicated: therapeutic diphenylcyclopropenone sensitization with weekly scalp DPC. The CDR3 is 13 residues long. The germline V gene has CDR1 SQVTM and CDR2 ANQGSEA. Trimming removed 7 bases from V and 2 bases from J, with 11 bases in between. This clonotype was detected a few times. Each CDR3 protein gets one entry after TCRdb re-called the RACE reads with MiXCR. Among some 74,000 distinct CDR3 sequences listed, around 15% were seen once.

The sequencing here drew on whole blood, taken in connection with sensitization to the hapten diphenylcyclopropenone (DPC). The chain carries TRBV29-1 and TRBJ1-4; no clear D. This TCR came from a woman in her fifties or sixties with alopecia areata. Some clones in this sample may be carry-over from other donors' samples. The CDR3: CSGTGWTNEKLFF. As DNA, the CDR3 is TGCAGCGGTACGGGGTGGACTAATGAAAAACTGTTTTTT.